These T cell receptor beta chains were read from a single sample in a study of T-cell memory formation after mild COVID-19. TCRdb recomputed calls from the 5' RACE reads with MiXCR, one row per CDR3 protein. The table lists 350,000 to 450,000 distinct CDR3 sequences, around 19% of them singletons. The sample taken for sequencing was PBMCs or a T cell subset sorted from them (not recorded which). Every receptor here comes from an adult woman who had mild COVID-19 (a few samples of this study predate the infection). Cell type and time point are not known. CDR3s include the opening cysteine and the closing phenylalanine or tryptophan.

length | V | CDR3
16 | TRBV9 | CASRDPFGGLNTEAFF
15 | TRBV20-1 | CSANTPWDSLETQYF
14 | TRBV12-3/TRBV12-4 | CASSAARITGELFF
18 | TRBV20-1 | CSAPRPGLAGTSTDTQYF
13 | TRBV7-6 | CASRSDSSYEQYF
14 | TRBV30 | CAWRQTGGFYGYTF
17 | TRBV5-6 | CASSLGWGSSGANVLTF
15 | TRBV6-6 | CASTTSGGPQETQYF
16 | TRBV11-2 | CASSKTGTGNTGELFF
15 | TRBV5-1 | CASSLLGASTDTQYF